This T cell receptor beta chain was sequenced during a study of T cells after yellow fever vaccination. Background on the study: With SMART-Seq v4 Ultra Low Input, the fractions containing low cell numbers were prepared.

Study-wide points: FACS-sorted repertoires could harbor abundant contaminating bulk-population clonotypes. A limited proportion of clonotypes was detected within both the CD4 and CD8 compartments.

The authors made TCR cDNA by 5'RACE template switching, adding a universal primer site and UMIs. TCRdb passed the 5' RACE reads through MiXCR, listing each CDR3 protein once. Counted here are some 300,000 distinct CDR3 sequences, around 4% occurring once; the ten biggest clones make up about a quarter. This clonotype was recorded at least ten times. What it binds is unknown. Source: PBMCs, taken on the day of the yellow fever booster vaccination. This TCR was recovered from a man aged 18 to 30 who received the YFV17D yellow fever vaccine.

In DNA form, the CDR3 reads TGCGCCAGCAGCCATCATAGGACAGGCTACAATGAGCAGTTCTTC. Translating gives CASSHHRTGYNEQFF. J is TRBJ2-1 and V is TRBV4-1, with 7 bases identical to TRBD1. The germline V gene has CDR1 MGHRA and CDR2 YSYEKL. After removal of 3 bases from V and 3 bases from J, the junction contained 5 bases not matched to a gene. The CDR3 is 15 residues long.